This T cell receptor (beta chain) appears in the sequencing data of a study of T cells in women clearing cervical HPV infection. Study overall: Cases: HPV16-related CIN3 or worse on histology, 2 invasive cancers. No precancer developed; the control's incident HPV16 infection cleared within 12 months. Only a few women had HLA typing results available. Study-wide results and caveats: Associations may precede or follow infection; HPV-specific or memory T cells were not isolated.

Germline lookup yields CDR1 KGHSH and CDR2 LQKENI. V was clipped by 6 bases and J by 3 bases, with 8 bases between them. The CDR3 totals 12 residues. Assay: immunoSEQ multiplex PCR; the TCRdb copy retains only in-frame clones and omits some. The sample has tens of thousands of clones; the top ten hold 1.2%. Of note for this clone: What it binds is unknown. Coverage ceases 3 residues before the CDR3 finishes, and the germline J gene fills in the end.

The sequencing input was blood buffy coat. The V gene is TRBV18, the J gene TRBJ1-2; D might be TRBD1 (6 bases). This receptor was obtained from a woman aged 18 to 75 with a cervical HPV16 infection that either progressed to CIN3+ or cleared (not recorded which). The CDR3 is CASSSGDYGYTF. The CDR3 DNA, read in part, is TGTGCCAGCTCGTCAGGGGACTATGGC.